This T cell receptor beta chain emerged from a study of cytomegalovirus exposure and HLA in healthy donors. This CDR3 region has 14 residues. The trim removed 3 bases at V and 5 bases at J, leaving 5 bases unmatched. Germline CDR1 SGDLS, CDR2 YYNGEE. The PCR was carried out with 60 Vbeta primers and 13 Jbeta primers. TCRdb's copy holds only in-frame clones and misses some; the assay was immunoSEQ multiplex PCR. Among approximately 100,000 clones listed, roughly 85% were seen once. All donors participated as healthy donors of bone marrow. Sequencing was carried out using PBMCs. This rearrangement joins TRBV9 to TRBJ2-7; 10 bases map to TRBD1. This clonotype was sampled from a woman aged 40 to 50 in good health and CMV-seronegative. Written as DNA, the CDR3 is TGTGCCAGCAGCGCCGGGGACAGGGGAGACGAGCAGTACTTC. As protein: CASSAGDRGDEQYF.